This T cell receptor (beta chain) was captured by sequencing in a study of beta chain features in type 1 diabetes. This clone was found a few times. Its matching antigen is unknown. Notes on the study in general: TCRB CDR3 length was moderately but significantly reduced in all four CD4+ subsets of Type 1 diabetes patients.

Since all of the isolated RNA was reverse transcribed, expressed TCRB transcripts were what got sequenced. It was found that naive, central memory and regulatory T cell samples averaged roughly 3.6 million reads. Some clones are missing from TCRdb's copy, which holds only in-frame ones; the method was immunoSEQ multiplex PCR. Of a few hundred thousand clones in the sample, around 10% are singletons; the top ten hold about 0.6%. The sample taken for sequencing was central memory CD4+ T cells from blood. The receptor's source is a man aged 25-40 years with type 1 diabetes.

The CDR3 nucleotides read TGTGCCAGCAGCCTGGACAGGGAGGGAGATACGCAGTATTTT. This codes for CASSLDREGDTQYF. The genes are TRBV5-6 and TRBJ2-3, with a tentative D call TRBD1 (8 bases). The CDR3 totals 14 residues. Trimming left V 4 bases short and J 5 bases short, with 14 bases between. The germline V gene encodes CDR1 SGHDT and CDR2 YYEEEE.